The rows below give T cell receptor beta chains drawn from one sample of a study of cytomegalovirus exposure and HLA in healthy donors. Profiled with immunoSEQ multiplex PCR; TCRdb holds only in-frame clones, not every one. Here the sample spans 150,000 to 200,000 clones, 80% to 90% being singletons. The sample consisted of PBMCs. These receptors were obtained from a male donor in good health and CMV-seronegative. Each CDR3 is given with its conserved first and last residue. The D gene is left open where the match is weak. Rows may omit the clone size; those that give it use once, few, many or a size class.

J,D,V,size,DNA,CDR3
TRBJ1-5,-,TRBV2,-,TGTGCCAGCAGCTCACAGGTGGGAGGTCAGCCCCAGCATTTT,CASSSQVGGQPQHF
TRBJ1-3,TRBD1,TRBV18,-,TGTGCCAGCTCACCCCCGACAGGGGGTAACTCTGGAAACACCATATATTTT,CASSPPTGGNSGNTIYF
TRBJ2-5,TRBD2,TRBV28,-,TGTGCCAGCAGTTTAGTTCAAGCGGGAGAGCAAGAGACCCAGTACTTC,CASSLVQAGEQETQYF
TRBJ2-7,-,TRBV7-5,-,TGTGCCAGAAGCTTAAACCCGCCGACTAGCGAGTCCTACGAGCAGTACTTC,CARSLNPPTSESYEQYF
TRBJ1-2,TRBD1,TRBV5-8,-,TGTGCCAGCAGCTTGCCCGAGACAGGGATCGATGGCTACACCTTC,CASSLPETGIDGYTF
TRBJ1-4,-,TRBV28,once,TGTGCCAGCAGTACCGGGTCTGGGGAAAAACTGTTTTTT,CASSTGSGEKLFF
TRBJ2-1,TRBD2,TRBV7-3,-,TGTGCCAGCAGCCCAAGCGGGAGTGGCGGCAATGAGCAGTTCTTC,CASSPSGSGGNEQFF
TRBJ2-1,-,TRBV9,few,TGTGCCAGCAGCGTAGTCGATGAGCAGTTCTTC,CASSVVDEQFF
TRBJ2-3,-,TRBV7-2,-,TGTGCCAGCAGCTTAAATACAGGATACACAGATACGCAGTATTTT,CASSLNTGYTDTQYF
TRBJ2-1,TRBD2,TRBV4-3,-,TGCGCCAGCAGCCACAGGACTAGCGGGGGGAACAATGAGCAGTTCTTC,CASSHRTSGGNNEQFF
TRBJ2-2,-,TRBV6-1,-,TGTGCCAGCAGTGAAGGTAAACCGGTCACCGGGGAGCTGTTTTTT,CASSEGKPVTGELFF
TRBJ1-5,TRBD1,TRBV6-5,few,TGTGCCAGCAGTATGACAGGGGACCAGCCCCAGCATTTT,CASSMTGDQPQHF
TRBJ2-4,-,TRBV11-2,-,TGTGCCAGCAGCTTCTTGTTCCTGGCCAAAAACATTCAGTACTTC,CASSFLFLAKNIQYF
TRBJ1-5,-,TRBV4-1,-,TGCGCCAGCAGCCAAGATGTGCTGAGGGTCCTCAATCAGCCCCAGCATTTT,CASSQDVLRVLNQPQHF
TRBJ2-2,TRBD2,TRBV4-2,-,TGTGCCAGCAGCCAGGGACTAGGGGGGATTAACACCGGGGAGCTGTTTTTT,CASSQGLGGINTGELFF
TRBJ2-3,-,TRBV7-6,-,TGTGCCAGCAGCCGACGATTGGACTGGACCCGCGATACGCAGTATTTT,CASSRRLDWTRDTQYF